The present entry profiles one TCR beta chain with its context. What this receptor recognizes is not known. No much larger clonotype is one base removed from it; base qualities were not supplied. TCRbeta CDR3 regions were amplified from genomic DNA using the immunoSEQ Assay, a bias-controlled multiplex PCR. On the study's bioinformatics: Nucleated cell counts per sample were estimated from amplification of reference gene primers within the assay. To quantify the absolute abundance of each unique TCRbeta CDR3 rearrangement, sequence reads were collapsed and filtered. For each sample, productive Simpson clonality was calculated as the square root of Simpson's diversity index across productive rearrangements. TCRdb re-hosts the immuneACCESS table, in-frame sequences only. Its copies lack some clones; in the studies checked, an unresolved V gene accounts for under half of them, and the cause for the rest is not known. V and J calls plus clone size are reproduced from that table; the DNA served to infer D and trimming. Recorded for this sample are about 430,000 clones; roughly 88% of them occurred a single time. The biggest ten clones account for roughly 0.97% of the sample.

Participants in the prospective study were enrolled through a virtual design, were aged roughly 18 to 100 years, and lived in some 24 United States geographic areas. In the prospective study, cohorts were assigned on the basis of participant-reported clinical history obtained from a screening survey and a study questionnaire. Mobile phlebotomists in the prospective study collected whole blood, serum and a nasopharyngeal or oropharyngeal swab from every participant. Participants in the prospective study had the option to provide additional blood draws and questionnaires over a roughly 2-month period. Before DNA extraction, prospective study blood samples were shipped either frozen or at room temperature. These data are taken from a study of blood T cell repertoires in COVID-19 (dated by TCRdb to the early 2020s). Regarding the complete study: Samples from collaborators originated in the United States, Italy and Spain and spanned both the acute and convalescent phases of COVID-19. Samples came from the ongoing ImmuneRACE study (first 160 participants) plus 1,254 subjects from 6 global collaborators. The material from the prospective study consisted of cDNA or gDNA derived from T cells, B-cell-depleted T cells, or PBMCs. Nearly every sample came with metadata listing a de-identified subject ID, COVID-19 status, age in years and sex. Where available, HLA class I and class II types were obtained from metadata supplied by the sample provider rather than from assay-based typing. A freely available public database, intended as a resource for researchers studying the immune response to SARS-CoV-2, is where the repertoires were released. Subjects who had been exposed to COVID-19, were actively infected with it, or had recovered from it provided the deeply sampled blood TCRbeta repertoires that made up the dataset.

Its CDR3 holds 18 amino acids, cysteine through phenylalanine. Solely the CDR3 DNA is kept, with 54 bases framed from the first base. Relative to germline, V is 0 bases shorter and J is 0 bases shorter, with 12 bases between their ends. The germline V gene encodes CDR1 LGHNA and CDR2 YNFKEQ. The research as a whole found: The quantity of clinical and demographic metadata differed by source and by participant and was supplied without curation.

The rearranged chain carries TRBV4-2 and TRBJ1-6; no D segment can be confidently identified. Sequencing used PBMCs or T cells enriched from blood (not recorded which). The TCR originated in a woman in her 30s with acute COVID-19. The CDR3 loop reads CASSQDIGGSSYNSPLHF. The DNA sequence reads TGTGCCAGCAGCCAAGATATCGGAGGGAGCTCCTATAATTCACCCCTCCACTTT.